This T cell receptor beta chain emerged from a study of blood T cells in healthy people across ages. The study, taken as a whole, reports: Roughly linearly, TCR beta diversity per million T cells fell as age increased. It was held that the diversity estimates obtained from one million T cells were underestimates. Comparison with aged donors showed that long-lived donors had more naive CD4+ cells and higher diversity.

This clonotype came up a few times. Its antigen is undetermined. The CDR3 runs 13 residues. V shed 2 bases, J shed 8 bases, and the junction held 5 bases outside the gene matches. The germline V gene has CDR1 MNHNY and CDR2 SVGAGI (reference sequence). Those donating, healthy Caucasian individuals from Russia, were aged roughly 6 to 90. The use of a sample-barcoded 5' primer and a J-beta primer mix characterized a second PCR of roughly 6 to 11 cycles. One entry per CDR3 protein results from TCRdb running MiXCR on the 5' RACE reads. The sample lists 1.5 million to 2 million distinct CDR3 sequences, 28% occurring once.

The specimen sequenced was blood. This chain links TRBV6-6 with TRBJ1-2; 7 bases are shared with TRBD1. The origin of this receptor is a woman aged 25 to 39 in good health. The CDR3 sequence is CASSYRQGNGYTF. For the CDR3, the DNA is TGTGCCAGCAGTTACCGACAGGGTAACGGCTACACCTTC.